The 25 T cell receptor beta chains listed next were all sequenced from one sample in a study of OX40 agonist ivuxolimab in advanced cancers. Generated by immunoSEQ multiplex PCR, the TCRdb table keeps only in-frame clones and is missing some. Of some 83,000 clones in the sample, 85% to 95% were seen once. Sample: CD4+ or CD8+ T cells sorted from blood, taken in a trial of the OX40 agonist ivuxolimab. These receptors were obtained from an adult with an advanced solid tumor such as melanoma, head and neck, liver or kidney cancer.

The chain uses TRBV6-1 and TRBJ2-7; 9 bases map to TRBD2. CDR1 MNHNS and CDR2 SASEGT come from the germline V gene. V shed 8 bases and J 3 bases; nucleotides not matched to a gene: 8. The CDR3 totals 14 residues. CDR3 sequence reads: CASPDPTSGYEQYF. The CDR3 bases are TGTGCCAGCCCAGACCCGACTAGCGGCTACGAGCAGTACTTC.

V gene TRBV28 combines with J gene TRBJ2-5, with 8 nucleotides matching TRBD2. The V gene end was trimmed by 3 bases and the J gene end by 4 bases; junction bases not matched to a gene: 4. Germline V lookup: CDR1 MDHEN, CDR2 SYDVKM. The CDR3 extends over 14 amino acids. The CDR3 DNA reads as TGTGCCAGCAGTTTTGCCGGGAGGGGAGAGACCCAGTACTTC. It specifies CASSFAGRGETQYF.

CDR3 sequence reads: CASRLGERTDTQYF. The CDR3 bases are TGTGCCAGCAGACTAGGCGAACGCACAGATACGCAGTATTTT. The J gene is TRBJ2-3, the V gene TRBV28; D might be TRBD2 (5 bases). V lost 6 bases to trimming and J lost 1 base, with 11 bases between them. Germline CDR1 is MDHEN and CDR2 is SYDVKM. This CDR3 contains 14 residues. Using reference TRBV28 and TRBJ2-3 for the parts outside the CDR3, the full variable domain is DVKVTQSSRYLVKRTGEKVFLECVQDMDHENMFWYRQDPGLGLRLIYFSYDVKMKEKGDIPEGYSVSREKKERFSLILESASTNQTSMYLCASRLGERTDTQYFGPGTRLTVL.

This clone has only one observation. The J gene is TRBJ1-6, the V gene TRBV4-3; D not resolved. The CDR3 totals 17 residues. The V end lost 0 bases, the J end lost 8 bases, and 17 bases lay between the germline ends. Per the germline V gene, CDR1 is LGHNA and CDR2 is YSLEER. The DNA for the CDR3 is TGCGCCAGCAGCCAAGATTACTCCGTAAAAAATCATTCACCCCTCCACTTT. Its translation is CASSQDYSVKNHSPLHF.

The V and J genes are TRBV25-1 and TRBJ1-2, with unresolved D. Trimming removed 3 bases from V and 7 bases from J, with 15 bases in between. The CDR3 runs 14 residues. Germline V gene data show CDR1 as MGHDK and CDR2 as SYGVNS. CDR3 residues: CASSDVGKLGGYTF. The CDR3 nucleotides are TGTGCCAGCAGTGACGTTGGGAAGTTAGGTGGCTACACCTTC.

This clone was recorded once. This sequence joins TRBV11-3 and TRBJ1-5; the match to TRBD1 covers 8 bases. Germline V gene sequence: CDR1 SGHNT, CDR2 YENEEA. The CDR3 length is 14 residues. The ends lost 4 bases at V and 5 bases at J; junction bases unmatched: 4. CDR3 bases: TGTGCCAGCAGCTGGCAGGGGGCTCATCAGCCCCAGCATTTT. Protein sequence: CASSWQGAHQPQHF.

In its sample, this clone was seen a few times. The chain couples TRBV19 to TRBJ1-4; D is possibly TRBD1 (5 bases). The CDR3 sequence is 14 residues long. Germline CDR1 and CDR2: LNHDA and SQIVND (reference sequence). Between the trimmed V and J ends, which lost 5 bases and 5 bases, there was a span of 12 bases. CDR3 DNA sequence: TGTGCCAGTAGTCTCGCGGGGCTGAATGAAAAACTGTTTTTT. It specifies CASSLAGLNEKLFF.

The genes are TRBV4-2 and TRBJ2-7; TRBD2 agrees at 9 bases. The junction had 5 bases not matched to a gene; V was cut back by 4 bases and J by 7 bases. The length of the CDR3 is 13 residues. The germline gives CDR1 LGHNA, CDR2 YNFKEQ. The CDR3 region is CASSLAGAGEQYF. Written as DNA, the CDR3 is TGTGCCAGCAGCCTAGCGGGAGCCGGAGAGCAGTACTTC.

The V call is TRBV6-1, the J call TRBJ2-1; 11 bases line up with TRBD2. V lost 7 bases to trimming and J lost 10 bases; unmatched junction nucleotides: 9. This CDR3 is built from 14 residues. The germline CDR1 and CDR2 sequences are MNHNS and SASEGT. The CDR3 DNA sequence: TGTGCCAGCATGAAACTAGCGGGAGATGACGAGCAGTTCTTC. Translation: CASMKLAGDDEQFF.

The V gene is TRBV6-6, the J gene TRBJ1-2; 9 bases are shared with TRBD1. The junction had 6 bases not matched to a gene; V was cut back by 3 bases and J by 4 bases. Germline lookup yields CDR1 MNHNY and CDR2 SVGAGI (reference sequence). The CDR3 contains 15 residues. The CDR3 reads CASSYEGTGTYGYTF. The CDR3 bases are TGTGCCAGCAGTTATGAGGGGACAGGGACCTATGGCTACACCTTC.

V is TRBV6-1 and J is TRBJ2-3; D is undetermined. The CDR3 covers 13 residues. V lost 2 bases and J 4 bases, leaving 7 bases between the germline ends. Germline CDR1 is MNHNS and CDR2 is SASEGT. CDR3 sequence (DNA): TGTGCCAGCAGTGAACTACGGTCAGATACGCAGTATTTT. Translation gives CASSELRSDTQYF.

This clone was seen a single time. The rearrangement joins TRBV14 to TRBJ2-2, with a tentative D call TRBD2 (5 bases). V was shortened by 5 bases and J by 3 bases, with 25 bases between the two germline ends. This CDR3 is 19 amino acids long. From germline, CDR1 is SGHDN and CDR2 FVKESK. CDR3 DNA: TGTGCCAGCAGCAAAACGAGGGTTAGGGCTTTGAGGTACACCGGGGAGCTGTTTTTT. Amino acid sequence: CASSKTRVRALRYTGELFF.

This chain uses TRBV7-6 with TRBJ2-7; 8 bases line up with TRBD1. Trimming at V came to 5 bases and at J to 4 bases, leaving 7 bases not matched to a gene. CDR1 and CDR2 (germline): SGHVS, FNYEAQ. The CDR3 extends over 14 amino acids. The CDR3 nucleotides read TGTGCCAGCAGCCGAATGACAGGGGCGTACGAGCAGTACTTC. Encoded protein: CASSRMTGAYEQYF. The full variable domain, rest sourced from reference TRBV7-6 and TRBJ2-7, is GAGVSQSPRYKVTKRGQDVALRCDPISGHVSLYWYRQALGQGPEFLTYFNYEAQQDKSGLPNDRFSAERPEGSISTLTIQRTEQRDSAMYRCASSRMTGAYEQYFGPGTRLTVT.

V usage is TRBV28 and J usage is TRBJ2-2; 9 bases fit TRBD2. J was trimmed by 3 bases and V by 8 bases; bases with no gene match: 10. In germline, CDR1 is MDHEN, CDR2 SYDVKM. The CDR3 loop spans 16 amino acids. Written as DNA, the CDR3 is TGTGCCAGCGCGGGACTAGCTTACAGAGACACCGGGGAGCTGTTTTTT. This codes for CASAGLAYRDTGELFF.

The genes are TRBV7-8 and TRBJ2-6, with D tentatively TRBD1 (6 bases). V lost 3 bases and J 4 bases, leaving 10 bases between the germline ends. There are 15 residues in the CDR3. Per the germline V gene, CDR1 is SGHVS and CDR2 is FQNEAQ. The CDR3 region is CASSFTGSGANVLTF. In nucleotides, the CDR3 is TGTGCCAGCAGCTTCACAGGGTCGGGGGCCAACGTCCTGACTTTC.

Of note for this clone: Within the sample, other DNA sequences also encode this same CDR3. The chain employs TRBV19 and TRBJ2-7; 9 nucleotides agree with TRBD2. After removal of 3 bases from V and 0 bases from J, the junction contained 3 bases not matched to a gene. This CDR3 contains 15 residues. CDR1 is LNHDA, CDR2 SQIVND, per germline (reference sequence). The CDR3 coding sequence is TGTGCCAGTAGTATCGTTAGCGGGGGCTCCTACGAGCAGTACTTC. Encoded protein: CASSIVSGGSYEQYF.

The rearrangement joins TRBV5-4 to TRBJ2-1; a possible D gene is TRBD2 (6 bases). V shed 4 bases and J shed 8 bases, with 10 bases lying between them. This CDR3 comprises 12 residues. Germline assignment: CDR1 SGHNT and CDR2 YYREEE (reference sequence). In DNA, the CDR3 is TGTGCCAGCAGCCCAACGGGGGATGAGCAGTTCTTC. Protein product: CASSPTGDEQFF.

The genes are TRBV30 and TRBJ2-7, with 7 positions matching TRBD1. This CDR3 region has 13 residues. Trimming at V came to 3 bases and at J to 9 bases, leaving 11 bases not matched to a gene. Germline loops: CDR1 GTSNPN, CDR2 SVGIG (reference sequence). The CDR3 region is CAWSRTGALGQYF. The CDR3 DNA sequence: TGTGCCTGGAGCCGAACAGGGGCCCTAGGGCAGTACTTC.

This clone came up once. The rearrangement joins TRBV10-3 to TRBJ2-7; 8 nucleotides line up with TRBD1. V gave up 7 bases and J gave up 5 bases; unmatched junction bases: 4. CDR1 ENHRY and CDR2 SYGVKD come from the germline V gene. This CDR3 contains 12 residues. The CDR3 sequence: CAINNRGDEQYF. CDR3 bases: TGTGCCATCAATAACAGGGGGGACGAGCAGTACTTC.

V gene TRBV5-5 combines with J gene TRBJ2-2; a possible D gene is TRBD2 (6 bases). This CDR3 has 16 amino acids. V gave up 3 bases and J gave up 2 bases, with 14 bases separating them. Germline CDR1 is SGHKS and CDR2 is YYEKEE (reference sequence). CDR3 protein: CASSSLERANTGELFF. For the CDR3, the DNA is TGTGCCAGCAGCTCCCTGGAGCGGGCCAACACCGGGGAGCTGTTTTTT.

The V and J genes are TRBV11-2 and TRBJ1-4; D uncertain. The CDR3 loop spans 12 amino acids. Trimming left V 4 bases short and J 7 bases short, with 7 bases between. CDR1 and CDR2 from the germline V gene are SGHAT and FQNNGV. The CDR3 sequence: CASSSKGEKLFF. The CDR3 DNA reads as TGTGCCAGCAGCTCTAAGGGTGAAAAACTGTTTTTT.

This sequence joins TRBV5-6 and TRBJ2-2, with 7 bases that match TRBD2. The CDR3 runs 16 residues. Trimming removed 0 bases from V and 0 bases from J; junction bases left unmatched: 2. The germline CDR1 and CDR2 sequences are SGHDT and YYEEEE. CDR3 nucleotide sequence: TGTGCCAGCAGCTTGGCGGGAGGCGCGAACACCGGGGAGCTGTTTTTT. Its translation is CASSLAGGANTGELFF.

The V and J genes are TRBV5-1 and TRBJ2-7, with 8 bases matching TRBD1. V gave up 1 base and J gave up 5 bases; unmatched junction bases: 5. The CDR3 is 14 residues long. Germline assignment: CDR1 SGHRS and CDR2 YFSETQ. Written as DNA, the CDR3 is TGCGCCAGCAGCTTGCAGGGGGCGCGCGACGAGCAGTACTTC. Its translation is CASSLQGARDEQYF.

The chain carries TRBV4-2 and TRBJ2-2; D unclear. Germline CDR1 is LGHNA and CDR2 is YNFKEQ. The CDR3 is made up of 15 amino acids. V was pared by 0 bases and J by 6 bases, with 11 bases between. The chain's CDR3 is CASSQEGNSPGELFF. The CDR3 DNA reads TGTGCCAGCAGCCAAGAAGGCAACAGCCCCGGGGAGCTGTTTTTT.

The chain links TRBV14 to TRBJ2-2; TRBD2 matches 13 bases. Germline V gene sequence: CDR1 SGHDN, CDR2 FVKESK. The V segment lost 2 bases and the J segment 5 bases; nucleotides outside the gene matches: 2. This CDR3 has 16 amino acids. CDR3 sequence reads: CASSQTTSGRTGELFF. DNA of the CDR3: TGTGCCAGCAGCCAAACGACTAGCGGGAGGACCGGGGAGCTGTTTTTT.